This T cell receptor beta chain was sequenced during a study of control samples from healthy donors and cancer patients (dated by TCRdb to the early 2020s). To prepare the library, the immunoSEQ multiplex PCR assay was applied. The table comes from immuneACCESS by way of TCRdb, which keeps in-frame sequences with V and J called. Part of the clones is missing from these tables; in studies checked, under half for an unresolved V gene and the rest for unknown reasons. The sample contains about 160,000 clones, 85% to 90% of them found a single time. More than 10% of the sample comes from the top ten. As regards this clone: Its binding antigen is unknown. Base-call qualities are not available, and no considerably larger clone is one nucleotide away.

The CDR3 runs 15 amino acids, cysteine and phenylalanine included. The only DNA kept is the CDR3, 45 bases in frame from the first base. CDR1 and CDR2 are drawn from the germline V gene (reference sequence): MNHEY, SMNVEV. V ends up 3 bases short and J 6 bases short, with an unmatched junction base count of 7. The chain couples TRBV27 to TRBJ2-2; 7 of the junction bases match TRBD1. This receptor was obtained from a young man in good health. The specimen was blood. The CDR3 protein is CASSLNRGKAGELFF. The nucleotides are TGTGCCAGCAGTTTGAACAGGGGAAAGGCCGGGGAGCTGTTTTTT.